The present T cell receptor (beta chain) was sequenced within a study of OX40 agonist ivuxolimab in advanced cancers. Study in general: The patients got ivuxolimab, which is an agonistic anti-OX40 (CD134) antibody.

Of note for this clone: Antigen unknown.

Between the trimmed V and J ends, which lost 8 bases and 0 bases, there was a span of 17 bases. The CDR3 contains 16 residues. Germline V gene sequence: CDR1 SGHVS, CDR2 FNYEAQ. This table comes from immunoSEQ multiplex PCR, and its TCRdb copy is limited to in-frame clones, with some not included. The sample includes some 30,000 clones, roughly 76% of them seen just once. Patients were excluded for autoimmune disease history or systemic immunosuppression. Findings of the study overall: At 0.1 to 3.0 mg/kg, CD4+ and CD8+ blood T cells expanded clonally by week 6. Average numbers of expanded clones were greater in CD8+ T cells than in CD4+.

The source material was CD4+ or CD8+ T cells sorted from blood, sampled in a trial of the OX40 agonist ivuxolimab. The TCR sequence derives from an adult with an advanced solid tumor such as melanoma, head and neck, liver or kidney cancer. This rearrangement joins TRBV7-6 to TRBJ1-5; D remains ambiguous. The CDR3 sequence is CASPSEARYSNQPQHF. CDR3 DNA sequence: TGTGCCAGCCCATCGGAGGCCAGATATAGCAATCAGCCCCAGCATTTT.